This T cell receptor beta chain was sequenced in a study of blood T cell repertoires in COVID-19. Across the whole study: Whether acute or convalescent, the COVID-19 samples came from the United States, Italy and Spain. Sources were T cells, B-cell-depleted T cells, or PBMCs; the material itself was cDNA or gDNA.

V was shortened by 1 base and J by 8 bases, with 14 bases between the two germline ends. CDR3 length: 14 amino acids. From germline, CDR1 is LNHDA and CDR2 SQIVND (reference sequence). This clone was seen once. As processed by the authors: How many nucleated cells were present was estimated from reference gene primer amplification. Measured with immunoSEQ multiplex PCR; TCRdb has only the in-frame clones, and not every one. That table furnishes V, J and clone size, whereas the DNA furnished D and trimming. The table has more than 70,000 clones, 75% to 90% seen once. Sequencing used peripheral blood. The receptor was derived from a woman older than 75 with acute or convalescent COVID-19. The rearrangement links TRBV19 to TRBJ1-2, with D perhaps TRBD1 (5 bases). This chain's CDR3 is CASSIGQTLRGYTF. CDR3 bases: TGTGCCAGTAGTATAGGACAGACCCTTCGGGGCTACACCTTC.